These 32 T cell receptor beta chains were sequenced from one sample in a study of shared clonotypes between healthy human individuals. Sequencing was performed with immunoSEQ multiplex PCR; in TCRdb, only in-frame clones are kept and a portion is missing. The sample has more than 2 million clones, around 95% seen once; the top ten hold more than 0.1%. Material for sequencing was naive CD4+ T cells sorted from blood. Subset given: CD45RA+ positively selected. All receptors derive from a man aged 18 to 29 in good health.

This chain links TRBV10-3 with TRBJ2-7; TRBD1 agrees at 7 bases. Losses at the gene ends were 2 bases for V and 0 bases for J; bases not matched to a gene: 4. Germline CDR1 and CDR2: ENHRY and SYGVKD. The CDR3 contains 15 residues. The CDR3 DNA is TGTGCCATCAGTGAGACAGCAGGGGGCTCCTACGAGCAGTACTTC. As protein: CAISETAGGSYEQYF.

The chain has TRBV5-4 and TRBJ2-5; 8 bases fit TRBD1. Per the germline V gene, CDR1 is SGHNT and CDR2 is YYREEE (reference sequence). The CDR3 extends over 15 amino acids. After removal of 3 bases from V and 4 bases from J, the junction contained 8 bases not matched to a gene. The CDR3 coding sequence is TGTGCCAGCAGCTCAGGCTGGACAGGGCGAGAGACCCAGTACTTC. Protein product: CASSSGWTGRETQYF.

This chain links TRBV5-1 with TRBJ2-7, with D maybe TRBD2 (6 bases). Per germline, CDR1 SGHRS and CDR2 YFSETQ. V lost 6 bases to trimming and J lost 0 bases, with 16 bases between them. The CDR3 is made up of 15 amino acids. CDR3 loop: CASKRVGASSYEQYF. CDR3 DNA sequence: TGCGCCAGCAAGCGGGTAGGCGCCTCCTCCTACGAGCAGTACTTC. Variable domain in full (rest from reference TRBV5-1 and TRBJ2-7): KAGVTQTPRYLIKTRGQQVTLSCSPISGHRSVSWYQQTPGQGLQFLFEYFSETQRNKGNFPGRFSGRQFSNSRSEMNVSTLELGDSALYLCASKRVGASSYEQYFGPGTRLTVT.

J is TRBJ1-5 and V is TRBV28, with D possibly TRBD1 on 6 matching bases. V shed 2 bases and J shed 1 base, with 12 bases lying between them. The CDR3 loop spans 16 amino acids. Germline loops: CDR1 MDHEN, CDR2 SYDVKM. DNA of the CDR3: TGTGCCAGCAGTTTAGGGGGGGCAATGAGCAATCAGCCCCAGCATTTT. Amino acids: CASSLGGAMSNQPQHF.

The genes are TRBV29-1 and TRBJ1-2; 9 bases agree with TRBD1. The CDR3 contains 14 residues. Germline assignment: CDR1 SQVTM and CDR2 ANQGSEA. The trim removed 7 bases at V and 7 bases at J, leaving 13 bases unmatched. In DNA form, the CDR3 reads TGCAGCGCCAGCGGTTCTCGGACAGGGGCTGGCTACACCTTC. Amino acid sequence: CSASGSRTGAGYTF.

Notes on this clone: Distinct nucleotide sequences in the sample also encode this CDR3. This chain connects TRBV29-1 to TRBJ2-7; tentatively, D is TRBD1 or TRBD2 (5 bases each). Germline CDR1 SQVTM, CDR2 ANQGSEA. This CDR3 is 14 amino acids long. The V gene lost 4 bases and the J gene lost 2 bases, with 15 bases spanning the gap. The CDR3, as DNA: TGCAGCGTTGGTCCCGGGACCGGAGCCTACGAGCAGTACTTC. Translating gives CSVGPGTGAYEQYF.

This CDR3 is CASSLVGLGGYTF. The CDR3 DNA reads as TGTGCCAGCAGCTTAGTAGGTCTCGGGGGCTACACCTTC. The chain employs TRBV11-2 and TRBJ1-2; D uncertain. V was clipped by 1 base and J by 8 bases, with 11 bases between them. CDR1 and CDR2 from the germline V gene are SGHAT and FQNNGV. The CDR3 is 13 residues long.

Comment on this clone: Additional DNA sequences in this sample encode the identical CDR3. The chain employs TRBV19 and TRBJ1-5; D is possibly TRBD1 (6 bases). This CDR3 comprises 15 residues. The V and J ends lost 3 bases and 2 bases respectively, with 11 bases between them. Germline loops: CDR1 LNHDA, CDR2 SQIVND (reference sequence). CDR3 coding DNA: TGTGCCAGTAGTATCGGCAGGGGCGGCAATCAGCCCCAGCATTTT. The encoded protein is CASSIGRGGNQPQHF.

Of note for this clone: The same CDR3 also results from other DNA sequences found in this sample. V gene TRBV11-3 combines with J gene TRBJ2-5; 8 bases align to TRBD1. Germline V gene data show CDR1 as SGHNT and CDR2 as YENEEA. The CDR3 runs 14 residues. After removal of 5 bases from V and 4 bases from J, the junction contained 6 bases not matched to a gene. The CDR3 spells CASSQQGAGETQYF. The CDR3 nucleotides read TGTGCCAGCAGCCAGCAGGGGGCTGGAGAGACCCAGTACTTC.

The rearrangement joins TRBV6-1 to TRBJ2-3, with 8 bases identical to TRBD2. The V gene end was trimmed by 4 bases and the J gene end by 5 bases; junction bases not matched to a gene: 8. The CDR3 runs to 15 residues. Germline CDR1 and CDR2: MNHNS and SASEGT. The chain's CDR3 is CASSAAGAGEDTQYF. In nucleotides, the CDR3 is TGTGCCAGCAGTGCGGCAGGAGCGGGGGAAGATACGCAGTATTTT.

The CDR3 nucleotides are TGTGCCAGCAGATCTACTAGGACAGAAGCAGATACGCAGTATTTT. Protein product: CASRSTRTEADTQYF. V and J are TRBV6-6 and TRBJ2-3; perhaps TRBD1 as D (6 bases). V lost 6 bases to trimming and J lost 4 bases, with 17 bases between them. This CDR3 contains 15 residues. Germline CDR1 reads MNHNY; CDR2 reads SVGAGI (reference sequence).

About this clone itself: Other DNA sequences in the sample encode the same CDR3. The chain employs TRBV30 and TRBJ1-4, with D uncertain. Germline V gives CDR1 GTSNPN, CDR2 SVGIG (reference sequence). Trimming left V 0 bases short and J 5 bases short, with 7 bases between. The CDR3 covers 13 residues. The CDR3 sequence: CAWSVNVNEKLFF. CDR3 coding DNA: TGTGCCTGGAGTGTAAACGTGAATGAAAAACTGTTTTTT.

This clone was counted between two and nine times. The chain combines TRBV5-1 with TRBJ2-1; no clear D. This CDR3 comprises 15 residues. The germline V gene has CDR1 SGHRS and CDR2 YFSETQ. Deletions cut 1 base from V and 0 bases from J, with 8 bases between. Here the CDR3 reads CASSLSSSSYNEQFF. In DNA, the CDR3 is TGCGCCAGCAGCTTGAGTAGCTCCTCCTACAATGAGCAGTTCTTC.

The V and J genes are TRBV7-9 and TRBJ2-4, with 8 bases that match TRBD2. From germline, CDR1 is SEHNR and CDR2 FQNEAQ (reference sequence). CDR3 size: 15 residues. The V gene end was trimmed by 5 bases and the J gene end by 4 bases; junction bases not matched to a gene: 7. The CDR3 bases are TGTGCCAGCAGCCCCGGGAGGGGGGGAAAAAACATTCAGTACTTC. This encodes CASSPGRGGKNIQYF.

With regard to this clone: This same CDR3 is encoded by further DNA sequences in the sample. In DNA, the CDR3 is TGTGCCAGCAGTTCGACAGGGGCCGGCTACACCTTC. Translating gives CASSSTGAGYTF. V gene TRBV27 combines with J gene TRBJ1-2, with 8 bases matching TRBD1. Trimming cost V 4 bases and J 8 bases; bases outside gene matches: 3. Germline CDR1 and CDR2: MNHEY and SMNVEV (reference sequence). The CDR3 totals 12 residues.

The V and J genes are TRBV19 and TRBJ2-7, with 8 bases that match TRBD1. The ends lost 4 bases at V and 4 bases at J; junction bases unmatched: 9. The CDR3 contains 15 residues. Germline assignment: CDR1 LNHDA and CDR2 SQIVND (reference sequence). Here the CDR3 DNA reads TGTGCCAGTAGTAAGACAGGGGATAGAACTTACGAGCAGTACTTC. Protein: CASSKTGDRTYEQYF.

The chain joins TRBV11-2 to TRBJ2-5, with D perhaps matching TRBD1 (5 bases). The CDR3 is made up of 12 amino acids. CDR1 and CDR2 from the germline V gene are SGHAT and FQNNGV. The ends were cut back, 9 bases at V and 4 bases at J, with 12 bases in the middle. The CDR3 loop is CASTKGVETQYF. DNA of the CDR3: TGTGCCAGTACCAAAGGGGTAGAGACCCAGTACTTC.

In this sample, this clone turned up once. V gene TRBV11-2 combines with J gene TRBJ2-7, with D maybe TRBD1 (6 bases). Germline lookup yields CDR1 SGHAT and CDR2 FQNNGV. This CDR3 spans 13 amino acids. V lost 3 bases to trimming and J lost 2 bases, with 8 bases between them. The CDR3 bases are TGTGCCAGCAGCTTCAGGGGAACCTACGAGCAGTACTTC. Its protein is CASSFRGTYEQYF.

The V and J genes are TRBV5-4 and TRBJ1-2; the D is unclear. V gave up 4 bases and J gave up 2 bases, with 15 bases separating them. The CDR3 loop spans 15 amino acids. Germline loops: CDR1 SGHNT, CDR2 YYREEE (reference sequence). This chain's CDR3 is CASSLSGHVNYGYTF. The CDR3 DNA follows: TGTGCCAGCAGCCTCTCCGGCCATGTCAACTATGGCTACACCTTC.

V and J are TRBV6-5 and TRBJ2-7, with D perhaps being TRBD1 or TRBD2 (5 bases each). Trimming stripped 4 bases from V and 2 bases from J, with 12 bases between. CDR1 and CDR2 (germline): MNHEY, SVGAGI. The CDR3 extends over 14 amino acids. The CDR3 DNA reads as TGTGCCAGCAGTTTATTCGAGGGACCCTACGAGCAGTACTTC. This gives the protein CASSLFEGPYEQYF.

A single count supports this clone. This chain joins TRBV10-3 and TRBJ2-1; no clear D. Trimming removed 6 bases at V and 8 bases at J, with 11 bases between. The CDR3 is made up of 12 amino acids. Germline CDR1 ENHRY, CDR2 SYGVKD. As DNA, the CDR3 is TGTGCCATCAGCTCCACGGCGGATGAGCAGTTCTTC. As protein: CAISSTADEQFF.

For this clone: The sample has other DNA sequences that encode this CDR3 too. The rearrangement links TRBV5-1 to TRBJ1-3; D is possibly TRBD1 (5 bases). The CDR3 sequence is 15 residues long. The germline V gene has CDR1 SGHRS and CDR2 YFSETQ. V shed 0 bases and J shed 2 bases, with 9 bases lying between them. CDR3 nucleotides: TGCGCCAGCAGCTTGGAGGGGAATGCTGGAAACACCATATATTTT. Its protein is CASSLEGNAGNTIYF.

This clone appeared a single time. The chain is built from TRBV7-2 and TRBJ2-5; a weak D match, TRBD1 (5 bases). The CDR3 runs to 15 residues. Germline V gene sequence: CDR1 SGHTA, CDR2 FQGNSA. V lost 5 bases to trimming and J lost 7 bases, with 20 bases between them. The DNA for the CDR3 is TGTGCCAGCAGCCCCCGCGTGCAGGGAAGTGGGACCCAGTACTTC. This sequence encodes CASSPRVQGSGTQYF.

The chain is built from TRBV6-1 and TRBJ1-1; D is ambiguous. V lost 7 bases and J lost 5, with 14 bases in between. In germline, CDR1 is MNHNS, CDR2 SASEGT. The CDR3 is 13 residues long. As DNA, the CDR3 is TGTGCCAGCAATCGCGGTGGGGTTACTGAAGCTTTCTTT. Its protein product is CASNRGGVTEAFF.

The chain combines TRBV28 with TRBJ2-7; the match to TRBD1 covers 9 bases. CDR1 MDHEN and CDR2 SYDVKM come from the germline V gene. The ends lost 4 bases at V and 2 bases at J; junction bases unmatched: 3. The CDR3 contains 14 residues. The CDR3 sequence: CASSSTGGPYEQYF. In nucleotides, the CDR3 is TGTGCCAGCAGTTCGACAGGGGGGCCCTACGAGCAGTACTTC. The whole variable domain, remainder taken from reference TRBV28 and TRBJ2-7, is DVKVTQSSRYLVKRTGEKVFLECVQDMDHENMFWYRQDPGLGLRLIYFSYDVKMKEKGDIPEGYSVSREKKERFSLILESASTNQTSMYLCASSSTGGPYEQYFGPGTRLTVT.

V usage is TRBV10-3 and J usage is TRBJ1-5; D remains ambiguous. V was cut by 3 bases and J by 7 bases, with 10 bases left in between. There are 13 residues in the CDR3. Germline V gene lookup returns CDR1 ENHRY and CDR2 SYGVKD. CDR3 DNA: TGTGCCATCAGTGAAACAACTTCGCAGCCCCAGCATTTT. It codes for CAISETTSQPQHF.

In regard to this clone: The sample has other DNA sequences that encode this CDR3 too. The rearrangement joins TRBV5-1 to TRBJ2-6; possible D gene TRBD1, 5 bases. V lost 2 bases to trimming and J lost 0 bases, with 6 bases between them. Germline-derived CDR1 and CDR2 are SGHRS and YFSETQ. The CDR3 extends over 15 amino acids. CDR3 sequence: CASSLTGSGANVLTF. Here the CDR3 DNA reads TGCGCCAGCAGCTTAACAGGCTCTGGGGCCAACGTCCTGACTTTC. The full variable domain, with the rest looked up from reference TRBV5-1 and TRBJ2-6, is KAGVTQTPRYLIKTRGQQVTLSCSPISGHRSVSWYQQTPGQGLQFLFEYFSETQRNKGNFPGRFSGRQFSNSRSEMNVSTLELGDSALYLCASSLTGSGANVLTFGAGSRLTVL.

The rearrangement links TRBV7-6 to TRBJ2-3; a possible D gene is TRBD2 (6 bases). Germline V gives CDR1 SGHVS, CDR2 FNYEAQ. The CDR3 runs 15 residues. V dropped 5 bases and J dropped 3 bases, with 15 bases sitting between them. In DNA, the CDR3 is TGTGCCAGCAGCCGTTTCGGGGGAGCTACAGATACGCAGTATTTT. This translates into CASSRFGGATDTQYF.

This chain links TRBV19 with TRBJ1-2; D unresolved. The V and J ends lost 3 bases and 7 bases respectively, with 12 bases between them. Germline V gene sequence: CDR1 LNHDA, CDR2 SQIVND (reference sequence). CDR3 size: 13 residues. This chain's CDR3 is CASSMWEGSGYTF. CDR3 nucleotides: TGTGCCAGTAGTATGTGGGAGGGCTCTGGCTACACCTTC.

The chain has TRBV6-5 and TRBJ1-2, with 7 bases fitting TRBD1. This CDR3 spans 15 amino acids. Germline CDR1 MNHEY, CDR2 SVGAGI. After removal of 6 bases from V and 3 bases from J, the junction contained 10 bases not matched to a gene. In nucleotides, the CDR3 is TGTGCCAGCAGACTTGATACAGGGGCCGACTATGGCTACACCTTC. Translating gives CASRLDTGADYGYTF.

This chain links TRBV10-2 with TRBJ2-3, with a weak D call TRBD2 (5 bases). This CDR3 contains 15 residues. Trimming cost V 0 bases and J 1 base, with 8 bases left between them. The V gene's germline CDR1 is WSHSY and CDR2 SAAADI. In DNA, the CDR3 is TGCGCCAGCAGTGAGTCTATCGGGGGCACAGATACGCAGTATTTT. The encoded protein is CASSESIGGTDTQYF.

The gene calls are TRBV28 and TRBJ2-7; D is ambiguous. This CDR3 region has 15 residues. Germline V gives CDR1 MDHEN, CDR2 SYDVKM. V lost 4 bases, J lost 3 bases, and 16 bases lay in between. The CDR3 bases are TGTGCCAGCAGTTCTCCCTACTCCACAAGCTACGAGCAGTACTTC. This sequence encodes CASSSPYSTSYEQYF. Complete variable domain (other parts from reference TRBV28 and TRBJ2-7): DVKVTQSSRYLVKRTGEKVFLECVQDMDHENMFWYRQDPGLGLRLIYFSYDVKMKEKGDIPEGYSVSREKKERFSLILESASTNQTSMYLCASSSPYSTSYEQYFGPGTRLTVT.